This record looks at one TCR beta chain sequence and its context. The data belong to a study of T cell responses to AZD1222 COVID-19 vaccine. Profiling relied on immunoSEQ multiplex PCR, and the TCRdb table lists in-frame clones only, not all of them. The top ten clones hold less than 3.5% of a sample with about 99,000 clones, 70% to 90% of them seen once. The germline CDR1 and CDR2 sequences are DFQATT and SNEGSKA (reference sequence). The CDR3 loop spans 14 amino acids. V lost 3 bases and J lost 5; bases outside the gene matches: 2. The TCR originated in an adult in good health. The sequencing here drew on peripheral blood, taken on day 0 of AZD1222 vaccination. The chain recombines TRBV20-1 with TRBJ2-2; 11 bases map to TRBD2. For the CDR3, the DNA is TGCAGTGCTAGTGCTAGCGGGAGGACCGGGGAGCTGTTTTTT. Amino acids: CSASASGRTGELFF.